A single sample gave rise to the 9 T cell receptor beta chains below, sequenced in a study of CD8+ T cells in alopecia areata. Specified treatment: oral pan-JAK inhibitor, 5-10 mg twice daily. Extracted RNA was reverse transcribed into cDNA, the sequencing template. The assay was immunoSEQ multiplex PCR, and TCRdb's table has in-frame clones only and misses some. The sample holds around 110,000 clones, 50% to 75% seen once. The material sequenced was CD8+ T cells sorted from blood, taken at week 24, from a patient treated with tofacitinib. The receptors shown here come from a human donor with alopecia areata.

This clone turned up a few times. The chain has TRBV27 and TRBJ1-6; TRBD1 might be the D (5 bases). The ends were cut back, 4 bases at V and 5 bases at J, with 6 bases in the middle. Germline V gives CDR1 MNHEY, CDR2 SMNVEV (reference sequence). CDR3 length equals 13 residues. The CDR3 region has the DNA TGTGCCAGCAGTTGGGGGAATAATTCACCCCTCCACTTT. It codes for CASSWGNNSPLHF.

This clone was detected only a few times. This sequence joins TRBV29-1 and TRBJ2-1; D may match TRBD1 or TRBD2 (6 bases each). V lost 3 bases to trimming and J lost 6 bases, with 21 bases between them. This CDR3 has 16 residues. The germline V gene encodes CDR1 SQVTM and CDR2 ANQGSEA. The CDR3, as DNA: TGCAGCGTTGAGGGAGCGGGCCAGGGGACCGGCAATGAGCAGTTCTTC. This gives the protein CSVEGAGQGTGNEQFF.

The chain links TRBV27 to TRBJ2-3; 8 bases line up with TRBD2. Germline values: CDR1 MNHEY, CDR2 SMNVEV (reference sequence). With 9 bases clipped from V and 4 bases from J, the junction kept 3 bases outside the gene matches. The CDR3 runs 12 residues. This chain's CDR3 is CASSTSADTQYF. DNA for the CDR3: TGTGCCAGTTCGACTAGCGCAGATACGCAGTATTTT.

In this sample, this clone turned up a few times. The gene calls are TRBV7-9 and TRBJ2-3, with 9 bases lining up with TRBD1. From germline, CDR1 is SEHNR and CDR2 FQNEAQ (reference sequence). Unmatched junction bases numbered 10, after V lost 5 bases and J lost 4 bases. This CDR3 region has 16 residues. CDR3 sequence: CASSQDEGQGADTQYF. The CDR3 region has the DNA TGTGCCAGCAGCCAAGATGAGGGACAGGGCGCAGATACGCAGTATTTT.

The chain links TRBV7-2 to TRBJ2-1, with 11 bases lining up with TRBD2. Germline CDR1 is SGHTA and CDR2 is FQGNSA. V lost 2 bases to trimming and J lost 5 bases; unmatched junction nucleotides: 2. This CDR3 is 15 amino acids long. The CDR3 loop is CASSLLAGGHNEQFF. In DNA, the CDR3 is TGTGCCAGCAGCTTACTAGCGGGGGGCCACAATGAGCAGTTCTTC.

This sequence joins TRBV5-1 and TRBJ2-7; TRBD2 aligns across 13 bases. Per the germline V gene, CDR1 is SGHRS and CDR2 is YFSETQ. The CDR3 is 15 amino acids. The J segment lost 6 bases and the V segment lost 6 bases, leaving 9 bases of the junction unmatched. For the CDR3, the DNA is TGCGCCAGCACCCAGGGACTAGCGGGGACGGGCGAGCAGTACTTC. Amino acids: CASTQGLAGTGEQYF.

V is TRBV2 and J is TRBJ2-4; weak D call: TRBD2 (6 bases). V lost 3 bases, J lost 3 bases, and 12 bases lay in between. The CDR3 covers 15 residues. Looked up from germline, CDR1 is SNHLY and CDR2 is FYNNEI. The chain's CDR3 is CASSDGGDGKNIQYF. CDR3 bases: TGTGCCAGCAGTGATGGCGGGGATGGCAAAAACATTCAGTACTTC.

This clone was found once. The chain combines TRBV5-6 with TRBJ2-3, with D hard to call. Germline V gene sequence: CDR1 SGHDT, CDR2 YYEEEE. V was clipped by 0 bases and J by 5 bases, with 7 bases between them. The CDR3 extends over 13 amino acids. CDR3 residues: CASSLAEQDTQYF. CDR3 in DNA: TGTGCCAGCAGCTTGGCCGAGCAAGATACGCAGTATTTT.

The J gene is TRBJ1-5, the V gene TRBV29-1, with D maybe TRBD1 (6 bases). The CDR3 length is 13 residues. Looked up from germline, CDR1 is SQVTM and CDR2 is ANQGSEA. The germline V and J ends were trimmed by 6 bases and 3 bases, with 12 bases remaining between them. CDR3 DNA: TGCAGCGTGGCGGACAGAACCAATCAGCCCCAGCATTTT. Its protein product is CSVADRTNQPQHF.